A single sample is the source of the 14 T cell receptor beta chains below, sequenced in a study of sequential checkpoint blockade in melanoma. This table comes from immunoSEQ multiplex PCR, and its TCRdb copy is limited to in-frame clones, with some not included. The top ten hold roughly 40% of the sample, which has several thousand clones, 59% seen once. Treatment specified: randomized to nivolumab then ipilimumab (arm A) or the reverse (arm B). The starting material was CD8+ T cells sorted from blood (inferred from file names), obtained from a patient given nivolumab and ipilimumab in sequence. Receptor source: a human donor with melanoma.

This clone has just a few counts. The chain is built from TRBV7-6 and TRBJ2-7, with D possibly being TRBD1 (7 bases). The germline V gene has CDR1 SGHVS and CDR2 FNYEAQ. The CDR3 spans 16 residues. The germline V and J ends were trimmed by 5 bases and 1 base, with 18 bases remaining between them. Written as DNA, the CDR3 is TGTGCCAGCAGCCCTGCAGGGGGACTGACTTCCTACGAGCAGTACTTC. This encodes CASSPAGGLTSYEQYF.

In this sample, this clone turned up once. V usage is TRBV28 and J usage is TRBJ1-2; tentatively, D is TRBD1 (6 bases). Trimming removed 5 bases from V and 6 bases from J, with 19 bases in between. There are 15 residues in the CDR3. CDR1 and CDR2 (germline): MDHEN, SYDVKM. CDR3 amino acids: CASSITGRSGHGYTF. CDR3 nucleotides: TGTGCCAGCAGTATCACAGGGAGATCGGGACATGGCTACACCTTC.

The chain uses TRBV7-9 and TRBJ2-3; TRBD2 might be the D (6 bases). Germline loops: CDR1 SEHNR, CDR2 FQNEAQ (reference sequence). The V end was cut by 0 bases, the J end by 0 bases, with 13 bases between. The CDR3 has 17 residues. The CDR3 spells CASSLADGGTSTDTQYF. CDR3 DNA: TGTGCCAGCAGCTTAGCGGATGGCGGGACGAGCACAGATACGCAGTATTTT.

The chain combines TRBV7-9 with TRBJ2-3, with 10 bases identical to TRBD2. V dropped 5 bases and J dropped 3; count of bases not matched to a gene: 2. Germline values: CDR1 SEHNR, CDR2 FQNEAQ (reference sequence). This CDR3 comprises 14 residues. CDR3 sequence: CASSQLAGTDTQYF. The CDR3 DNA reads TGTGCCAGCAGCCAACTAGCGGGGACAGATACGCAGTATTTT.

This clone was seen only a few times. The V call is TRBV7-8, the J call TRBJ2-5, with 7 bases identical to TRBD1. V lost 5 bases and J lost 5; bases outside the gene matches: 8. The CDR3 length is 14 residues. CDR1 is SGHVS and CDR2 is FQNEAQ in the germline V gene. CDR3 coding DNA: TGTGCCAGCAGCCCAGGGGGTCCGGGGGAGACCCAGTACTTC. Its protein product is CASSPGGPGETQYF.

The V gene is TRBV9, the J gene TRBJ2-7; 9 bases match TRBD1. The germline CDR1 and CDR2 sequences are SGDLS and YYNGEE. The CDR3 contains 15 residues. Unmatched junction bases numbered 11, after V lost 6 bases and J lost 4 bases. The CDR3: CASNRGGQGGYEQYF. The DNA for the CDR3 is TGTGCCAGCAACCGAGGGGGACAGGGTGGATACGAGCAGTACTTC.

J is TRBJ2-5 and V is TRBV19; weak D call: TRBD2 (6 bases). V lost 5 bases to trimming and J lost 4 bases, with 23 bases between them. Germline assignment: CDR1 LNHDA and CDR2 SQIVND (reference sequence). This CDR3 spans 17 amino acids. The chain's CDR3 is CASSSSEAGYRRETQYF. For the CDR3, the DNA is TGTGCCAGTAGTTCCTCCGAGGCGGGGTATAGGAGAGAGACCCAGTACTTC.

The chain uses TRBV4-2 and TRBJ1-2, with TRBD1 identical over 7 bases. Trimming cost V 2 bases and J 7 bases; bases outside gene matches: 10. The CDR3 has 15 amino acids. Germline CDR1 and CDR2: LGHNA and YNFKEQ. The CDR3 DNA follows: TGTGCCAGCAGCCAACCTGAGGGACAGCCGGCTGGCTACACCTTC. Translated: CASSQPEGQPAGYTF.

The chain joins TRBV15 to TRBJ1-5; 7 nucleotides line up with TRBD1. Germline V gene sequence: CDR1 LNHNV, CDR2 YYDKDF (reference sequence). Unmatched junction bases numbered 5, after V lost 8 bases and J lost 4 bases. The CDR3 runs to 13 residues. CDR3 loop: CATGDSLNQPQHF. The CDR3, as DNA: TGTGCCACCGGGGACAGCCTTAATCAGCCCCAGCATTTT.

The chain carries TRBV6-1 and TRBJ2-2; TRBD1 agrees at 7 bases. Trimming took 7 bases from V and 4 from J; bases not matched to a gene: 6. CDR1 and CDR2 (germline): MNHNS, SASEGT. This CDR3 is 14 amino acids long. The CDR3 coding sequence is TGTGCCAGCACTGACAGGGTAGCCACCGGGGAGCTGTTTTTT. Encoded protein: CASTDRVATGELFF.

The V call is TRBV27, the J call TRBJ1-2; 10 bases line up with TRBD1. Trimming cost V 4 bases and J 4 bases; bases outside gene matches: 6. In germline, CDR1 is MNHEY, CDR2 SMNVEV (reference sequence). This CDR3 contains 15 residues. The CDR3 loop reads CASSSTGGSVYGYTF. As DNA, the CDR3 is TGTGCCAGCAGTTCGACAGGGGGCTCTGTCTATGGCTACACCTTC.

The V call is TRBV29-1, the J call TRBJ2-1; 7 bases align to TRBD2. Germline V gene lookup returns CDR1 SQVTM and CDR2 ANQGSEA. This CDR3 has 12 amino acids. The V gene end was trimmed by 7 bases and the J gene end by 6 bases; junction bases not matched to a gene: 6. CDR3 DNA sequence: TGCAGCGCCGAGGCGGGGGTCAATGAGCAGTTCTTC. As protein: CSAEAGVNEQFF.

This clone was counted between two and nine times. The same CDR3 is also encoded by other DNA sequences in this sample. The CDR3 nucleotides are TGTGCCAGCAGCGTAACACCCACCTACGAGCAGTACTTC. Its translation: CASSVTPTYEQYF. The chain is built from TRBV9 and TRBJ2-7; no clear D. From germline, CDR1 is SGDLS and CDR2 YYNGEE. The length of the CDR3 is 13 residues. The V end lost 1 base, the J end lost 2 bases, and 7 bases lay between the germline ends.

V usage is TRBV21-1 and J usage is TRBJ2-7; TRBD1, the table's D call, lacks a check against the DNA. TRBV21-1 has pseudogene status. This CDR3 contains 16 residues. Here the CDR3 reads CARTKQGPMELYEQYF. The CDR3 DNA sequence: TGTGCCCGGACGAAACAGGGGCCGATGGAACTCTACGAGCAGTACTTC.